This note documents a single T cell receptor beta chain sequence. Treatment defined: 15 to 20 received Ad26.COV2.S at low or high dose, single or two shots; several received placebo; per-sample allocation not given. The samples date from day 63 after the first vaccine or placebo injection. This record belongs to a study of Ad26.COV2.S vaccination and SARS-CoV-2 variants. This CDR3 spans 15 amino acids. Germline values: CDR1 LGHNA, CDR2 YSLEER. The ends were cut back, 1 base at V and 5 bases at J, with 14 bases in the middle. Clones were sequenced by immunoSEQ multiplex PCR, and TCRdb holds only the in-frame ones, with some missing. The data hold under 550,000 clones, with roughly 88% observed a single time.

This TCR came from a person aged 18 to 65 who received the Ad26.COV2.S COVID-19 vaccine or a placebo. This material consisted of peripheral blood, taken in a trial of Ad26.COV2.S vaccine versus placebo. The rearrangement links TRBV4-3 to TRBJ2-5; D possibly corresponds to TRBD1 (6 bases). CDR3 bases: TGCGCCAGCAGCCAAGCTCGGACAGCAAGGGAGACCCAGTACTTC. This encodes CASSQARTARETQYF.